The 24 T cell receptor beta chains below all came from one sample that was sequenced in a study of T cells in Graves' hyperthyroidism and ophthalmopathy (dated by TCRdb to the late 2010s). The protocol used for the library was multiplex PCR. Sequencing instrument: Illumina HiSeq 2000. The TCR beta CDR3 regions were amplified from the RNA transcripts. The first round of RT-PCR for the TCR CDR3 was performed with the HTBI primer set and the Qiagen OneStep RT-PCR kit. In-frame beta chains were kept once TCRdb had trimmed the public reads at Q25 with fastp and called clones with MiXCR. Each entry is one CDR3 protein sequence, shown with its most common DNA and genes. For this sample the table gives 500,000 or so distinct CDR3 sequences, of which roughly 18% were detected only once. The biggest ten clones account for approximately 15% of the sample. The specimen sequenced was blood. Receptor source: a woman aged 18-29 years with Graves' ophthalmopathy.

This clonotype was found a few times. The chain employs TRBV10-3 and TRBJ2-7; 8 positions match TRBD1. With V trimmed by 3 bases and J by 3 bases, 10 bases remained unmatched. The CDR3 has 16 residues. CDR1 and CDR2 (germline): ENHRY, SYGVKD. The CDR3 DNA reads as TGTGCCATCAGTGACTTAACCGGGACAGGACGCTACGAGCAGTACTTC. Its translation: CAISDLTGTGRYEQYF.

This clonotype showed up just a few times. The V and J genes are TRBV7-9 and TRBJ1-1; no clear D. The V gene's germline CDR1 is SEHNR and CDR2 FQNEAQ (reference sequence). The V end lost 1 base, the J end lost 5 bases, and 11 bases lay between the germline ends. The CDR3 loop spans 14 amino acids. The CDR3 spells CASSLGSEWTEAFF. In nucleotides, the CDR3 is TGTGCCAGCAGCTTAGGATCTGAGTGGACTGAAGCTTTCTTT.

This clonotype was detected only a few times. This sequence joins TRBV11-2 and TRBJ2-1, with TRBD2 matching 10 bases. This CDR3 spans 16 amino acids. Germline CDR1 reads SGHAT; CDR2 reads FQNNGV. J was trimmed by 0 bases and V by 5 bases; bases with no gene match: 4. CDR3 bases: TGTGCCAGCAGCCCCCAGCGGGGGGGCTCCTACAATGAGCAGTTCTTC. This sequence encodes CASSPQRGGSYNEQFF.

This clonotype was counted a few times. The genes are TRBV5-1 and TRBJ1-5; perhaps TRBD1 as D (5 bases). The V end was cut by 0 bases, the J end by 2 bases, with 15 bases between. CDR3 length equals 17 residues. The germline V gene encodes CDR1 SGHRS and CDR2 YFSETQ. This CDR3 is CASSLDTGGSGNQPQHF. The CDR3 nucleotides read TGCGCCAGCAGCTTGGACACTGGGGGGAGCGGCAATCAGCCCCAGCATTTT. The full variable domain, in which reference TRBV5-1 and TRBJ1-5 provide the parts outside the CDR3, is KAGVTQTPRYLIKTRGQQVTLSCSPISGHRSVSWYQQTPGQGLQFLFEYFSETQRNKGNFPGRFSGRQFSNSRSEMNVSTLELGDSALYLCASSLDTGGSGNQPQHFGDGTRLSIL.

The chain is built from TRBV6-1 and TRBJ1-1, with D unresolved. V lost 5 bases to trimming and J lost 2 bases, with 12 bases between them. Germline CDR1 reads MNHNS; CDR2 reads SASEGT. This CDR3 region has 14 residues. CDR3 region: CASSPRSANTEAFF. Written as DNA, the CDR3 is TGTGCCAGCAGTCCCAGGTCTGCCAACACTGAAGCTTTCTTT.

This clonotype was found many times. The rearrangement uses TRBV7-3 and TRBJ1-1; no clear D. CDR3 length: 14 amino acids. Looked up from germline, CDR1 is SGHTA and CDR2 is FQGTGA. Trimming left V 0 bases short and J 4 bases short, with 9 bases between. This CDR3 is CASSLTVGGTEAFF. The CDR3 coding sequence is TGTGCCAGCAGCTTAACCGTGGGTGGCACTGAAGCTTTCTTT.

This clonotype is deemed medium-sized. V and J are TRBV20-1 and TRBJ1-5; 8 nucleotides match TRBD1. The CDR3 is made up of 14 amino acids. Losses at the gene ends were 5 bases for V and 3 bases for J; bases not matched to a gene: 6. Germline CDR1 is DFQATT and CDR2 is SNEGSKA (reference sequence). The chain's CDR3 is CSAGGQDLNQPQHF. CDR3 nucleotides: TGCAGTGCTGGGGGACAGGACCTCAATCAGCCCCAGCATTTT.

This clonotype was seen ten or more times. The rearrangement uses TRBV6-1 and TRBJ2-3; TRBD1 matches 7 bases. V trimming: 5 bases; J trimming: 4 bases; junction bases outside the gene matches: 6. Germline V CDR1 and CDR2: MNHNS, SASEGT. The CDR3 loop spans 14 amino acids. CDR3 DNA: TGTGCCAGCAGTCAGACAGGGTCCCCAGATACGCAGTATTTT. It translates to CASSQTGSPDTQYF.

This clonotype showed up just a few times. The rearrangement joins TRBV28 to TRBJ1-5; D might be TRBD1 (6 bases). Trimming shortened V by 6 bases and J by 11 bases, and 20 bases separated the two germline ends. There are 14 residues in the CDR3. Germline V lookup: CDR1 MDHEN, CDR2 SYDVKM. CDR3 amino acids: CASSGTGPEGAQHF. CDR3 sequence (DNA): TGTGCCAGCAGCGGTACAGGGCCGGAGGGAGCCCAGCATTTT.

This clonotype was counted only a few times. The chain is built from TRBV15 and TRBJ1-3, with D uncertain. The germline V gene has CDR1 LNHNV and CDR2 YYDKDF (reference sequence). Trimming shortened V by 0 bases and J by 0 bases, and 12 bases separated the two germline ends. The CDR3 has 17 amino acids. The CDR3 DNA follows: TGTGCCACCAGCAGAGATTGGGATACCCGCTCTGGAAACACCATATATTTT. Its translation: CATSRDWDTRSGNTIYF.

This clonotype has a count of ten or more. The chain employs TRBV28 and TRBJ1-2; 10 bases align to TRBD1. The germline V gene has CDR1 MDHEN and CDR2 SYDVKM. V shed 4 bases, J shed 3 bases, and the junction held 2 bases outside the gene matches. The CDR3 loop spans 14 amino acids. CDR3 in amino acids: CASSSGQGDYGYTF. CDR3 nucleotide sequence: TGTGCCAGCAGTTCAGGACAGGGGGACTATGGCTACACCTTC.

This clonotype was seen at least ten times. This chain connects TRBV7-9 to TRBJ2-7; 10 positions match TRBD2. The CDR3 contains 14 residues. CDR1 is SEHNR, CDR2 FQNEAQ, per germline (reference sequence). V trimming: 0 bases; J trimming: 4 bases; junction bases outside the gene matches: 0. The CDR3 DNA sequence: TGTGCCAGCAGCTTAGCAGCGGGGGGGTACGAGCAGTACTTC. Amino acids: CASSLAAGGYEQYF.

About this clonotype itself: In this CDR3 the conserved last residue, phenylalanine or tryptophan, is missing, so a read error is likely. The rearrangement joins TRBV2 to TRBJ1-3; perhaps TRBD1 as D (5 bases). There are 14 residues in the CDR3. Trimming shortened V by 6 bases and J by 2 bases, and 11 bases separated the two germline ends. Germline lookup yields CDR1 SNHLY and CDR2 FYNNEI. CDR3 sequence (DNA): TGTGCCAGCAGAGTCGAGACAGCTGGAAACACCATATATCTT. This translates into CASRVETAGNTIYL.

This clonotype appeared many times. The V call is TRBV27, the J call TRBJ1-2; D remains unclear. V shed 3 bases and J shed 4 bases, with 9 bases lying between them. This CDR3 comprises 13 residues. Germline V lookup: CDR1 MNHEY, CDR2 SMNVEV (reference sequence). The CDR3 DNA follows: TGTGCCAGCAGTTTTAACAGTATCTATGGCTACACCTTC. This translates into CASSFNSIYGYTF.

The DNA of the CDR3 is TGTGCCAGTAGTCCGGCCTTTGACCACAGGGCCCCTGAAGCTTTCTTT. Translating gives CASSPAFDHRAPEAFF. This chain joins TRBV19 and TRBJ1-1; tentatively, D is TRBD1 (6 bases). CDR3 size: 16 residues. Germline V gene data show CDR1 as LNHDA and CDR2 as SQIVND (reference sequence). Trimming removed 5 bases at V and 6 bases at J, with 22 bases between.

Many counts were recorded for this clonotype. This sequence joins TRBV12-3 or TRBV12-4 and TRBJ1-1, with 9 bases fitting TRBD1. The CDR3 runs to 16 residues. The J segment lost 5 bases and the V segment lost 6 bases, leaving 13 bases of the junction unmatched. CDR3 coding DNA: TGTGCCAGCAGCCCGAATGAACAGGGGGCGAGGACTGAAGCTTTCTTT. This translates into CASSPNEQGARTEAFF.

This clonotype was counted a few times. This rearrangement joins TRBV11-2 to TRBJ1-2; TRBD1 is a possible D gene (6 bases). V dropped 0 bases and J dropped 4 bases, with 9 bases sitting between them. The CDR3 totals 14 residues. Germline loops: CDR1 SGHAT, CDR2 FQNNGV. CDR3 region: CASSLERGVYGYTF. The CDR3 coding sequence is TGTGCCAGCAGCTTAGAAAGGGGGGTCTATGGCTACACCTTC.

The sample holds many counts of this clonotype. The chain recombines TRBV18 with TRBJ2-1; 7 bases are a match to TRBD2. CDR1 is KGHSH, CDR2 LQKENI, per germline. J was trimmed by 9 bases and V by 3 bases; bases with no gene match: 17. The CDR3 has 17 amino acids. The CDR3 DNA reads as TGTGCCAGCTCACCCCGAGTTACGACTAGCTATGTGGGTGAGCAGTTCTTC. Translated, it gives CASSPRVTTSYVGEQFF.

Notes on this clonotype: This clone may be a read error of a much larger clone one base away. The rearrangement links TRBV24-1 to TRBJ1-2; D ambiguous. The CDR3 extends over 11 amino acids. The V end lost 6 bases, the J end lost 2 bases, and 3 bases lay between the germline ends. The germline CDR1 and CDR2 sequences are KGHDR and SFDVKD. CDR3 in amino acids: CATSSNYGYTF. The CDR3 coding sequence is TGTGCCACCAGTTCGAACTATGGCTACACCTTC.

This clonotype was observed at least ten times. The V call is TRBV28, the J call TRBJ1-5, with D hard to call. V lost 2 bases and J lost 0, with 5 bases in between. CDR1 and CDR2 from the germline V gene are MDHEN and SYDVKM. This CDR3 region has 14 residues. The CDR3 DNA follows: TGTGCCAGCAGTTTAGGGCTTAGCAATCAGCCCCAGCATTTT. It specifies CASSLGLSNQPQHF.

The rearrangement uses TRBV28 and TRBJ2-2, with D perhaps given as TRBD1 or TRBD2 (5 bases each). Trimming pared 5 bases from V and 4 bases from J, leaving 11 bases between. CDR3 length: 14 residues. The germline V gene has CDR1 MDHEN and CDR2 SYDVKM. For the CDR3, the DNA is TGTGCCAGCAGTCTCGACAGCGGCACCGGGGAGCTGTTTTTT. It specifies CASSLDSGTGELFF.

This clonotype was counted at least ten times. The gene calls are TRBV2 and TRBJ2-7; D assignment may be TRBD1 or TRBD2 (5 bases each). V dropped 5 bases and J dropped 4 bases, with 21 bases sitting between them. This CDR3 has 16 residues. The germline gives CDR1 SNHLY, CDR2 FYNNEI. CDR3 DNA: TGTGCCAGCAGTAACTTTTGGGGGACCTCAGGGTACGAGCAGTACTTC. This sequence encodes CASSNFWGTSGYEQYF.

In this sample, this clonotype turned up many times. The rearrangement links TRBV7-2 to TRBJ2-5; 9 bases line up with TRBD2. This CDR3 contains 19 residues. Germline loops: CDR1 SGHTA, CDR2 FQGNSA. The junction had 21 bases not matched to a gene; V was cut back by 5 bases and J by 5 bases. This chain's CDR3 is CASSPTTTREGRVWETQYF. The CDR3 bases are TGTGCCAGCAGCCCAACCACGACGCGGGAGGGCCGGGTTTGGGAGACCCAGTACTTC.

The table lists this clonotype with many counts. V is TRBV2 and J is TRBJ1-1; D is ambiguous. There are 13 residues in the CDR3. The V end was cut by 7 bases, the J end by 2 bases, with 11 bases between. Germline CDR1 SNHLY, CDR2 FYNNEI. CDR3 amino acids: CASNALANTEAFF. CDR3 in DNA: TGTGCCAGCAACGCGTTAGCTAACACTGAAGCTTTCTTT.